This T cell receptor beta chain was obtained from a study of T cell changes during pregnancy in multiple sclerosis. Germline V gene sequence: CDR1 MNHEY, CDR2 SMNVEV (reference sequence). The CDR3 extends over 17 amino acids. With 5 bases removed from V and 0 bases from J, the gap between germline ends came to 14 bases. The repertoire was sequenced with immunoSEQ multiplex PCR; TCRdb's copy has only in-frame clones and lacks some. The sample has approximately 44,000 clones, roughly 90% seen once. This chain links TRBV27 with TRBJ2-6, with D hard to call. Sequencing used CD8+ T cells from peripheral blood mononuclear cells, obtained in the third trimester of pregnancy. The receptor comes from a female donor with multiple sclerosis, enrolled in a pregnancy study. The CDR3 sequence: CASSTLHSDSGANVLTF. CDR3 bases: TGTGCCAGCAGTACCCTTCACTCCGACTCTGGGGCCAACGTCCTGACTTTC. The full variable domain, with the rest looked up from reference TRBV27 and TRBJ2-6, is EAQVTQNPRYLITVTGKKLTVTCSQNMNHEYMSWYRQDPGLGLRQIYYSMNVEVTDKGDVPEGYKVSRKEKRNFPLILESPSPNQTSLYFCASSTLHSDSGANVLTFGAGSRLTVL.